A selection of T cell receptor beta chains follows, all from one sample in a study of T-cell reconstitution after alpha-beta-depleted transplantation in children. TCRdb used MiXCR to reprocess the PCR reads, holding one entry per CDR3 protein. The table shows 83,000 or so distinct CDR3 sequences, with 7% to 10% occurring only once. This sample comprised PBMCs from the stem cell graft donor, obtained from the stem cell graft. Receptor source: a human donor who donated a stem cell graft to a child with congenital amegakaryocytic thrombocytopenia. Each CDR3 is given with its conserved first and last residue. Each record gives: clone size, J gene, D gene, V gene, CDR3 protein, CDR3 DNA. A D gene is named only where the DNA matches it firmly. Clone size is not always given. Where it is, it says once, few, many or a class for expanded clones.

many,TRBJ1-6,.,TRBV20-1,CSARQASNSPLHF,TGCAGTGCTAGACAGGCATCTAATTCACCCCTCCACTTT
many,TRBJ1-5,.,TRBV6-5,CATSRARDSNQPQHF,TGTGCCACCTCGAGGGCGAGGGATAGCAATCAGCCCCAGCATTTT
many,TRBJ1-6,TRBD1,TRBV10-2,CASSESTGFSPLHF,TGCGCCAGCAGTGAGTCGACAGGGTTCTCACCCCTCCACTTT
many,TRBJ2-1,.,TRBV5-1,CASSLALGLSYNEQFF,TGCGCCAGCAGCTTGGCCTTAGGTCTCTCCTACAATGAGCAGTTCTTC
many,TRBJ1-4,.,TRBV12-3/TRBV12-4,CASSLVAGANEKLFF,TGTGCCAGCAGTTTAGTTGCAGGAGCTAATGAAAAACTGTTTTTT
few,TRBJ2-1,.,TRBV28,CASMPSQYEQFF,TGTGCCAGCATGCCCTCGCAATATGAGCAGTTCTTC
many,TRBJ2-3,TRBD2,TRBV5-1,CASSLATSGRGDTQYF,TGCGCCAGCAGCTTGGCGACTAGCGGGAGAGGCGATACGCAGTATTTT
many,TRBJ2-1,.,TRBV5-6,CASSFDYRASYNEQFF,TGTGCCAGCAGCTTCGACTACCGGGCCTCCTACAATGAGCAGTTCTTC
few,TRBJ2-2,TRBD1,TRBV27,CASSLSRSQGAGELFF,TGTGCCAGCAGTTTATCTCGATCGCAGGGGGCCGGGGAGCTGTTTTTT
many,TRBJ2-7,TRBD2,TRBV27,CASRTSRLSYEQYF,TGTGCCAGCAGGACTAGCAGGCTTTCCTACGAGCAGTACTTC
.,TRBJ2-1,TRBD1,TRBV7-9,CASSPWDRGLPNEQFF,TGTGCCAGCAGCCCCTGGGACAGGGGGCTTCCCAATGAGCAGTTCTTC
many,TRBJ2-3,.,TRBV12-3/TRBV12-4,CASSGQGIEPQYF,TGTGCCAGCAGTGGGCAGGGGATAGAGCCGCAGTATTTT